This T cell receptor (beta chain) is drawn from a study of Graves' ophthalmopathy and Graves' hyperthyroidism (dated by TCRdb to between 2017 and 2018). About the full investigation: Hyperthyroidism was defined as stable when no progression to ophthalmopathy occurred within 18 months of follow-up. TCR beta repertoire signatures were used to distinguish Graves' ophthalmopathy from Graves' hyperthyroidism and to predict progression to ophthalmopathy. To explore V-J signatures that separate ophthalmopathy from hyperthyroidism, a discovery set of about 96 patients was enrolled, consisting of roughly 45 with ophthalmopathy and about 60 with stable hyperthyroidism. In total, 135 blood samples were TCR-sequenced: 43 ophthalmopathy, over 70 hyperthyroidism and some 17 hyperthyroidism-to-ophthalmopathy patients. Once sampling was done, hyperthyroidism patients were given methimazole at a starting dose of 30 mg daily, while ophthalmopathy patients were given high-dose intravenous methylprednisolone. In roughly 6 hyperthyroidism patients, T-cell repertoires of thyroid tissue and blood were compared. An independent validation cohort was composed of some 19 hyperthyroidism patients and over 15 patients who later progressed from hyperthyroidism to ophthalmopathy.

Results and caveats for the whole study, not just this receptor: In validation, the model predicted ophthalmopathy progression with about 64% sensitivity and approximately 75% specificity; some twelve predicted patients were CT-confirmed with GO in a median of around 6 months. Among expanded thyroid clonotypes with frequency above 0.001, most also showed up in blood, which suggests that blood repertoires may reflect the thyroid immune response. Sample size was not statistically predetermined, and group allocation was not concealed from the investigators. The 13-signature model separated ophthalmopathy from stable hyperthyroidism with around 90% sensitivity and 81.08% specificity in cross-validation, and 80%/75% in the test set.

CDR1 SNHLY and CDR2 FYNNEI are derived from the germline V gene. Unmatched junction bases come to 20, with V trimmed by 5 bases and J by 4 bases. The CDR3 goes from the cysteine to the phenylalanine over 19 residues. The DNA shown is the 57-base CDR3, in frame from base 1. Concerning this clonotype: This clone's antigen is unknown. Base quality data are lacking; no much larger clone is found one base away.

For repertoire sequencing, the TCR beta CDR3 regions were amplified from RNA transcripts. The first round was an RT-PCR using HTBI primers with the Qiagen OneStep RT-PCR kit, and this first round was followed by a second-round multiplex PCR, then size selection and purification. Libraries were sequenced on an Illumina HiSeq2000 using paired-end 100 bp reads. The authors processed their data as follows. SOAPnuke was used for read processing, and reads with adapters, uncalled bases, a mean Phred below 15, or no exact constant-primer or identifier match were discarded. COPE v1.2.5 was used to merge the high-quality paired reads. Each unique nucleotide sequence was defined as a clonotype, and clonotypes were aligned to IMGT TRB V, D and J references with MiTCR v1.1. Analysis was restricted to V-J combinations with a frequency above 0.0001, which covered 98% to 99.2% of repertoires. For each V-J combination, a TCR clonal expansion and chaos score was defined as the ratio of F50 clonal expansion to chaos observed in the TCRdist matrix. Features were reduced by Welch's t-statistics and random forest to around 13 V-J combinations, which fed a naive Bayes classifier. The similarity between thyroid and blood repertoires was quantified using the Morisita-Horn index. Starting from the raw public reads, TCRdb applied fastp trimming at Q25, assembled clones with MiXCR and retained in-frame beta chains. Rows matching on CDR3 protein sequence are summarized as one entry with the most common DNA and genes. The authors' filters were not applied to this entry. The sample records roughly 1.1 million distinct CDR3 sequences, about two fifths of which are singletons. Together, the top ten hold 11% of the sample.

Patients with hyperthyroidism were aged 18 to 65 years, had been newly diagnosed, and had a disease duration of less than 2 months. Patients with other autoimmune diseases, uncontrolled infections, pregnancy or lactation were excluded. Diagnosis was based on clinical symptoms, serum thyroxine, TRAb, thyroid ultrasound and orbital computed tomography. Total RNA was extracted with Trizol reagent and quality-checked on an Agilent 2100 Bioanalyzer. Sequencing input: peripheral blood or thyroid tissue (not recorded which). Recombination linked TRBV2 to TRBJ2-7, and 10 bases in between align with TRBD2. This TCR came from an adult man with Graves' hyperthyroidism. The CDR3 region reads CASSQTLPGLASEQYEQYF. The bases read TGTGCCAGCAGTCAAACCCTGCCGGGACTAGCGTCCGAACAGTACGAGCAGTACTTC.